A single TCR beta chain is shown here with its context. This entry belongs to a study of human T cells and chemical hapten exposure. Background on the study: Per-sample TCR yield variability stemmed mainly from small pooled library volume differences.

Time point specified: patch test 1, 2 weeks after DPC sensitization. Treatment indicated: therapeutic diphenylcyclopropenone sensitization with weekly scalp DPC. As processed by the authors: Samples contained a median of 95,638 TCRs, with a range of roughly 20,000 to 690,600. TCRdb ran MiXCR on the RACE reads and lists one entry per CDR3 protein. It is TCRdb's table, rather than the study itself, that gives the V and J calls and clone size. Here the sample spans about 380,000 distinct CDR3 sequences, roughly 5% being singletons. This CDR3 is 11 amino acids long. V lost 7 bases and J 5 bases, leaving 9 bases between the germline ends. Germline loops: CDR1 SQVTM, CDR2 ANQGSEA.

The genes are TRBV29-1 and TRBJ2-1, with D maybe TRBD1 (6 bases). The receptor's source is a woman in her forties or fifties with alopecia areata. Some clones in this sample may be carry-over from other donors' samples. Sequencing used whole blood, obtained in connection with sensitization to the hapten diphenylcyclopropenone (DPC). DNA of the CDR3: TGCAGCGGCACAGGGAACAATGAGCAGTTCTTC. Its translation: CSGTGNNEQFF.